This TCR beta chain stems from a study of OX40 agonist ivuxolimab in advanced cancers. Study summary: Patients received the agonistic anti-OX40 (CD134) antibody ivuxolimab. Ivuxolimab, which patients received intravenously every 2 weeks, was dosed at 0.01 to 10 mg/kg. Previous treatment with anti-PD-1, anti-PD-L1 or anti-CTLA-4 therapy was allowed; 40% had received some.

The repertoire was sequenced with immunoSEQ multiplex PCR; TCRdb's copy has only in-frame clones and lacks some. The top ten hold 2% to 2.5% of the sample, which has 80,000 or so clones, about 85% seen once. The CDR3 has 13 residues. Per the germline V gene, CDR1 is SGHTA and CDR2 is FQGTGA. Trimming cost V 0 bases and J 3 bases, with 5 bases left between them. The V gene is TRBV7-3, the J gene TRBJ1-1; D remains unclear. Sequencing was performed on CD4+ or CD8+ T cells sorted from blood, taken in a trial of the OX40 agonist ivuxolimab. The clonotype originates from an adult with an advanced solid tumor such as melanoma, head and neck, liver or kidney cancer. Here the CDR3 DNA reads TGTGCCAGCAGCTTAACGAAGGACACTGAAGCTTTCTTT. Translation gives CASSLTKDTEAFF. Variable domain in full (rest from reference TRBV7-3 and TRBJ1-1): GAGVSQTPSNKVTEKGKYVELRCDPISGHTALYWYRQSLGQGPEFLIYFQGTGAADDSGLPNDRFFAVRPEGSVSTLKIQRTERGDSAVYLCASSLTKDTEAFFGQGTRLTVV.